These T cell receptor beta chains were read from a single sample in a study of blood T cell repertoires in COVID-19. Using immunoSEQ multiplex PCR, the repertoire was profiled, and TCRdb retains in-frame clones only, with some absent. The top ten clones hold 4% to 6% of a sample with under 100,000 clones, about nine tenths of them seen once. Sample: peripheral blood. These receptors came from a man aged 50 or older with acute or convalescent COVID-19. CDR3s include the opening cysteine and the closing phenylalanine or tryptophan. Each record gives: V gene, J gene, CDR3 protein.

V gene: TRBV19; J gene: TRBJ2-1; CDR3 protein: CATGSSGSYNEQFF
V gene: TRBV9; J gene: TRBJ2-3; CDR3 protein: CASSVASTDTQYF
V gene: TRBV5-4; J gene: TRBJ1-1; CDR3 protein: CASSFYYGNTEAFF
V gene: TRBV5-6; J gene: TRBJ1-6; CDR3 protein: CASSTFGQGLNNSPLHF
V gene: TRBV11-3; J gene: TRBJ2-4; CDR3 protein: CASSLSGWREGVGAKNIQYF
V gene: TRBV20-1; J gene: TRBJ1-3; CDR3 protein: CSASMGRATRNTIYF
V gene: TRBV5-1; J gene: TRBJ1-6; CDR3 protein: CASTDRETNSPLHF
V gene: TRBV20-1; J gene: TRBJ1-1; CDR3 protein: CSAQQGEAFF
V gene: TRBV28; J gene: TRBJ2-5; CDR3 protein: CASSPTGTSGIRSETQYF
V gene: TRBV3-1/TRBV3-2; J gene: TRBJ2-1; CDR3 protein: CASSHPTSGSVNEQFF
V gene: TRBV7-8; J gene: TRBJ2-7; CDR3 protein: CASSLPLNLPGTGLSSYEQYF
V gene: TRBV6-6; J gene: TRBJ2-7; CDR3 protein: CASSYSKQAGEQYF
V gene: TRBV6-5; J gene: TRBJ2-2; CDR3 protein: CASSYLTSGRIGELFF
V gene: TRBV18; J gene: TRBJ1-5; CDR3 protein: CASSPGQGDQPQHF
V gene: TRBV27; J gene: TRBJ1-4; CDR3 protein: CASSWKQVDEKLFF
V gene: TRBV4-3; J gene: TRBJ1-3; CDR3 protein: CASSQDRGFNTIYF
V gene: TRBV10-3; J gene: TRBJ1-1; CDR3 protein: CAISESTRVAATMNTEAFF
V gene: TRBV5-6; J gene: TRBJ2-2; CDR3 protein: CASSSMNGLEVNTGELFF
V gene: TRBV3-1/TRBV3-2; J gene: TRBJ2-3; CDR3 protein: CASSQVVMAGNTDTQYF
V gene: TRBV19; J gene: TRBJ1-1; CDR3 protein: CASSPRDTEAFF
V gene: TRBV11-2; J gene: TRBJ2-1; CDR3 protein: CASSLDRGLVMFF
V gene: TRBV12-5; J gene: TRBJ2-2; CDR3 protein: CASATDRGSNTGELFF
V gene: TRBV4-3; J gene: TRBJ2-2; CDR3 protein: CASSQRDWRAGELFF
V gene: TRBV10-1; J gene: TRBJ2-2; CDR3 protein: CASSGGGPGTGELFF
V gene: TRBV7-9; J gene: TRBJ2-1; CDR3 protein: CASSLARGGRNSYNEQFF
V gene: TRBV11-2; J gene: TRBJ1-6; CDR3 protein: CASSTGSSYNSPLHF
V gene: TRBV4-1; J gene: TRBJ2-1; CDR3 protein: CASSHRGSNEQFF
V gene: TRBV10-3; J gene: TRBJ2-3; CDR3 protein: CAIRSSGTTSTDTQYF
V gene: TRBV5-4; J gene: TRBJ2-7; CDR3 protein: CASSLGVGGPYEQYF
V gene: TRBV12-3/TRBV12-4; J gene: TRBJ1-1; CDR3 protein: CASSKDSNEAFF
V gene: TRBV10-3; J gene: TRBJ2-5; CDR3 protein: CAISGDRGEETQYF
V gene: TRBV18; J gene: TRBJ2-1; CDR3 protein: CASSLVESSYNEQFF
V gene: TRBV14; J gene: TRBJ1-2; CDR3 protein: CASSQVREASYGYTF
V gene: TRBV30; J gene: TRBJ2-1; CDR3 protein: CAWRGAEQFF
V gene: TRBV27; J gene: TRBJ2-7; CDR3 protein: CASSEPSGTGLHEQYF
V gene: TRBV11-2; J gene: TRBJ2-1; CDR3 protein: CASSLDRPSDEQFF
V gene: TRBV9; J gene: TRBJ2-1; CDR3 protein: CASSVWLAGAYNEQFF
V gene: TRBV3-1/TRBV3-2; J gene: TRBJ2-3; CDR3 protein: CASSRVGGSHTDTQYF
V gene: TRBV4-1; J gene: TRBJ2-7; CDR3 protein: CASSPEWTGGPYEQYF
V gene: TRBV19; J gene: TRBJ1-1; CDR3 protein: CASSPTVNTEAFF
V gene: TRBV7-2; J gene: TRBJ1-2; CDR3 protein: CASSPRSGARSDNYGYTF
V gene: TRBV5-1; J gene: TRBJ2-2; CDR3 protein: CAPRGRLAGLLSARLGSGELFF
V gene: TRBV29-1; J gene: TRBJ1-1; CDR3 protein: CSVTGGGTEAFF
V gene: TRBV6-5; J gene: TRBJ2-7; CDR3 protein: CASEGGRDEQYF
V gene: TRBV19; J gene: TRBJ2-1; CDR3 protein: CASSTGLAAFF
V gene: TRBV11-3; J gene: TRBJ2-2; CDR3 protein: CASSLRVTDNTGELFF